The 31 T cell receptor beta chains in this list originate from one sample, sequenced in a study of blood T cell repertoires in COVID-19. Clones were read by immunoSEQ multiplex PCR, and TCRdb kept only the in-frame ones, dropping some. This table holds about 140,000 clones, around 82% found once. What was sequenced was peripheral blood. Every receptor here comes from a human donor in a cohort sampled during active COVID-19.

This chain connects TRBV7-2 to TRBJ1-6, with 7 bases fitting TRBD1. Per the germline V gene, CDR1 is SGHTA and CDR2 is FQGNSA. The CDR3 is 14 residues long. With V trimmed by 0 bases and J by 12 bases, 5 bases remained unmatched. CDR3 protein: CASSLARTGRPLHF. In DNA, the CDR3 is TGTGCCAGCAGCTTAGCGAGGACAGGCCGACCCCTCCACTTT.

This clone was counted ten times or more. V is TRBV14 and J is TRBJ2-5; a possible D gene is TRBD2 (6 bases). There are 13 residues in the CDR3. Germline V lookup: CDR1 SGHDN, CDR2 FVKESK. V was shortened by 3 bases and J by 2 bases, with 7 bases between the two germline ends. DNA of the CDR3: TGTGCCAGCAGCCATCGGGGGCAAGAGACCCAGTACTTC. Encoded protein: CASSHRGQETQYF.

The rearrangement joins TRBV2 to TRBJ2-7; 7 bases agree with TRBD1. V shed 4 bases, J shed 2 bases, and the junction held 2 bases outside the gene matches. Germline CDR1 SNHLY, CDR2 FYNNEI. The CDR3 has 13 residues. CDR3 sequence (DNA): TGTGCCAGCAGTGGACAGGGCACCTACGAGCAGTACTTC. This translates into CASSGQGTYEQYF.

The genes are TRBV29-1 and TRBJ1-6, with TRBD1 matching over 7 bases. The CDR3 loop spans 14 amino acids. V lost 4 bases, J lost 4 bases, and 4 bases stayed unmatched. The germline V gene encodes CDR1 SQVTM and CDR2 ANQGSEA. The CDR3 loop reads CSVGGQFYNSPLHF. In DNA form, the CDR3 reads TGCAGCGTTGGGGGACAGTTTTATAATTCACCCCTCCACTTT. Supplemented by reference TRBV29-1 and TRBJ1-6, the full variable domain reads SAVISQKPSRDICQRGTSLTIQCQVDSQVTMMFWYRQQPGQSLTLIATANQGSEATYESGFVIDKFPISRPNLTFSTLTVSNMSPEDSSIYLCSVGGQFYNSPLHFGNGTRLTVT.

The chain is built from TRBV7-9 and TRBJ2-1; possibly TRBD2 for D (6 bases). This CDR3 is 15 amino acids long. The ends were cut back, 5 bases at V and 5 bases at J, with 16 bases in the middle. Germline V lookup: CDR1 SEHNR, CDR2 FQNEAQ (reference sequence). This CDR3 is CASSPSLALNNEQFF. As DNA, the CDR3 is TGTGCCAGCAGCCCAAGTCTAGCGCTAAACAATGAGCAGTTCTTC.

This chain connects TRBV19 to TRBJ2-1; 14 bases fit TRBD2. Trimming cost V 5 bases and J 6 bases; bases outside gene matches: 3. CDR1 is LNHDA, CDR2 SQIVND, per germline (reference sequence). The CDR3 loop spans 15 amino acids. CDR3 sequence: CASSVGLAGGNEQFF. CDR3 DNA sequence: TGTGCCAGTAGTGTAGGACTAGCGGGAGGCAATGAGCAGTTCTTC.

This chain uses TRBV5-1 with TRBJ1-2, with D maybe TRBD1 (5 bases). Trimming stripped 4 bases from V and 3 bases from J, with 13 bases between. The germline V gene has CDR1 SGHRS and CDR2 YFSETQ. This CDR3 spans 14 amino acids. CDR3 nucleotide sequence: TGCGCCAGCAGCCCCAAAGGGGCAGACTATGGCTACACCTTC. Residues: CASSPKGADYGYTF.

The DNA for the CDR3 is TGTGCCAGCAGCCCCCTGAGAGGGGGCCCATTCTACGAGCAGTACTTC. It specifies CASSPLRGGPFYEQYF. V and J are TRBV11-3 and TRBJ2-7, with 7 bases matching TRBD1. CDR3 length: 16 residues. Germline V gene lookup returns CDR1 SGHNT and CDR2 YENEEA. Trimming cost V 5 bases and J 3 bases; bases outside gene matches: 13.

The genes are TRBV6-1 and TRBJ2-1; 8 nucleotides match TRBD1. The V segment lost 3 bases and the J segment 14 bases; nucleotides outside the gene matches: 9. The CDR3 contains 13 residues. CDR1 MNHNS and CDR2 SASEGT come from the germline V gene. This CDR3 reads CASSDPDRGREFF. The CDR3 coding sequence is TGTGCCAGCAGTGATCCAGACAGGGGACGGGAGTTCTTC.

The chain has TRBV11-3 and TRBJ1-6; 7 nucleotides match TRBD1. CDR3 length: 15 residues. The ends lost 2 bases at V and 4 bases at J; junction bases unmatched: 2. Germline-derived CDR1 and CDR2 are SGHNT and YENEEA. CDR3 nucleotides: TGTGCCAGCAGCTTACCGGGACAGTATAATTCACCCCTCCACTTT. Residues: CASSLPGQYNSPLHF.

This clone turned up a few times. This chain connects TRBV5-5 to TRBJ1-2; D not certain. Germline CDR1 SGHKS, CDR2 YYEKEE (reference sequence). The CDR3 is 15 residues long. The ends were cut back, 2 bases at V and 5 bases at J, with 16 bases in the middle. DNA of the CDR3: TGTGCCAGCAGCTTTCAGACTCTCGCGATATATGGCTACACCTTC. Its protein product is CASSFQTLAIYGYTF.

The chain uses TRBV5-4 and TRBJ2-3, with TRBD2 matching 8 bases. CDR3 length: 15 residues. Trimming took 4 bases from V and 0 from J; bases not matched to a gene: 4. Germline CDR1 and CDR2: SGHNT and YYREEE (reference sequence). The CDR3: CASSPGGLSTDTQYF. The CDR3 nucleotides read TGTGCCAGCAGCCCGGGAGGGCTGAGCACAGATACGCAGTATTTT.

The chain employs TRBV3-1 (or the pseudogene TRBV3-2) and TRBJ2-5; D might be TRBD2 (6 bases). Germline CDR1 LGHDT, CDR2 YNNKEL (reference sequence). The CDR3 totals 13 residues. V was trimmed by 0 bases and J by 9 bases, leaving 11 bases between them. Here the CDR3 reads CASSQDESGAQYF. As DNA, the CDR3 is TGTGCCAGCAGCCAAGATGAGTCGGGGGCCCAGTACTTC.

The CDR3 here is CASSLAGASGSYNEQFF. DNA for the CDR3: TGTGCCAGCAGCTTAGCTGGGGCTAGCGGCTCCTACAATGAGCAGTTCTTC. V and J are TRBV11-2 and TRBJ2-1; the match to TRBD2 covers 7 bases. Germline CDR1 and CDR2: SGHAT and FQNNGV. The CDR3 extends over 17 amino acids. The junction had 6 bases not matched to a gene; V was cut back by 1 base and J by 0 bases. The complete variable domain, with remaining parts taken from reference TRBV11-2 and TRBJ2-1, reads EAGVAQSPRYKIIEKRQSVAFWCNPISGHATLYWYQQILGQGPKLLIQFQNNGVVDDSQLPKDRFSAERLKGVDSTLKIQPAKLEDSAVYLCASSLAGASGSYNEQFFGPGTRLTVL.

V is TRBV25-1 and J is TRBJ2-7; no clear D gene. Trimming pared 0 bases from V and 5 bases from J, leaving 8 bases between. The CDR3 runs 13 residues. Germline V gene sequence: CDR1 MGHDK, CDR2 SYGVNS. CDR3 residues: CASSEYLNNEQYF. CDR3 nucleotide sequence: TGTGCCAGCAGTGAATATTTGAACAACGAGCAGTACTTC.

Notes on this clone: Distinct nucleotide sequences in the sample also encode this CDR3. This sequence joins TRBV3-1 (or the pseudogene TRBV3-2) and TRBJ1-2; 7 positions match TRBD1. This CDR3 contains 13 residues. Germline V gene sequence: CDR1 LGHDT, CDR2 YNNKEL (reference sequence). V lost 4 bases to trimming and J lost 6 bases; unmatched junction nucleotides: 5. CDR3 amino acids: CASSRRDRDGYTF. CDR3 nucleotides: TGTGCCAGCAGCCGCCGGGACAGAGATGGCTACACCTTC.

J is TRBJ2-3 and V is TRBV10-1, with unresolved D. V gave up 6 bases and J gave up 0 bases, with 13 bases separating them. CDR3 size: 15 residues. The germline CDR1 and CDR2 sequences are WNHNN and SYGVQD (reference sequence). The CDR3 region has the DNA TGCGCCAGCAGAGAACAGTTTGACAGCACAGATACGCAGTATTTT. Amino acid sequence: CASREQFDSTDTQYF.

Written as DNA, the CDR3 is TGCGCCGTCGACAGGGTGGATACGCAGTATTTT. Protein product: CAVDRVDTQYF. This rearrangement joins TRBV23-1 to TRBJ2-3, with TRBD1 matching 7 bases. TRBV23-1 is classed as an ORF, of uncertain function. This CDR3 is built from 11 residues. The V segment lost 11 bases and the J segment 6 bases; nucleotides outside the gene matches: 5.

In this sample, this clone turned up a few times. This chain links TRBV5-6 with TRBJ2-7; 8 bases match TRBD2. Germline V lookup: CDR1 SGHDT, CDR2 YYEEEE. The CDR3 is made up of 14 amino acids. Germline trimming cut 0 bases from V and 6 bases from J; bases unmatched to any gene: 5. In DNA form, the CDR3 reads TGTGCCAGCAGCTTGGCTGGACTAGCCTTCGAGCAGTACGTC. As protein: CASSLAGLAFEQYV.

This clone appeared many times. The chain couples TRBV7-2 to TRBJ2-1, with D tentatively TRBD1 (5 bases). Germline loops: CDR1 SGHTA, CDR2 FQGNSA. V was trimmed by 2 bases and J by 9 bases, leaving 11 bases between them. CDR3 length: 13 amino acids. The DNA for the CDR3 is TGTGCCAGCAGCTTATCAGGGCCAGGTGAGCAGTTCTTC. Its translation is CASSLSGPGEQFF.

This clone turned up a few times. The V call is TRBV15, the J call TRBJ1-2, with D possibly being TRBD1 (5 bases). The CDR3 is 14 residues long. Germline loops: CDR1 LNHNV, CDR2 YYDKDF (reference sequence). V lost 0 bases and J lost 8, with 13 bases in between. The CDR3 loop reads CATSRERGAGGYTF. As DNA, the CDR3 is TGTGCCACCAGCAGAGAAAGGGGCGCAGGGGGCTACACCTTC.

This sequence joins TRBV7-3 and TRBJ2-1; TRBD2 is a possible D gene (6 bases). Germline V gene lookup returns CDR1 SGHTA and CDR2 FQGTGA. V lost 2 bases and J lost 10, with 12 bases in between. The CDR3 runs to 13 residues. The CDR3, as DNA: TGTGCCAGCAGCTTAGCCTATAGCGGAGAGCAGTTCTTC. This translates into CASSLAYSGEQFF.

The chain employs TRBV11-2 and TRBJ2-1; 11 nucleotides align to TRBD2. CDR3 length equals 16 residues. With 5 bases clipped from V and 5 bases from J, the junction kept 8 bases outside the gene matches. Germline-derived CDR1 and CDR2 are SGHAT and FQNNGV. For the CDR3, the DNA is TGTGCCAGCAGCGCCTTTAGCGGGAGGGCTAACAATGAGCAGTTCTTC. Protein: CASSAFSGRANNEQFF.

This chain connects TRBV7-9 to TRBJ2-3, with 7 bases that match TRBD1. CDR1 is SEHNR and CDR2 is FQNEAQ in the germline V gene (reference sequence). Trimming took 4 bases from V and 2 from J; bases not matched to a gene: 6. This CDR3 contains 15 residues. CDR3 DNA: TGTGCCAGCAGCTCAGGACAGGATTTCACAGATACGCAGTATTTT. This translates into CASSSGQDFTDTQYF.

The table lists this clone with a count of one. This chain joins TRBV27 and TRBJ2-1; D unclear. There are 11 residues in the CDR3. The germline V gene encodes CDR1 MNHEY and CDR2 SMNVEV (reference sequence). Trimming cost V 6 bases and J 8 bases, with 8 bases left between them. In DNA form, the CDR3 reads TGTGCCAGCAGACGAGTGGATGAGCAGTTCTTC. As protein: CASRRVDEQFF.

This rearrangement joins TRBV10-3 to TRBJ2-5; D possibly corresponds to TRBD1 (5 bases). Germline lookup yields CDR1 ENHRY and CDR2 SYGVKD. V lost 10 bases and J 5 bases, leaving 23 bases between the germline ends. The CDR3 covers 15 residues. The CDR3 DNA reads TGTGCCAGCTCAACTGCTACAGGTGATGGGGAGACCCAGTACTTC. Translation gives CASSTATGDGETQYF.

The chain's CDR3 is CASSPRTSEDTQYF. For the CDR3, the DNA is TGTGCCAGCAGCCCGCGGACTAGCGAAGATACGCAGTATTTT. The chain links TRBV11-2 to TRBJ2-3; 9 bases align to TRBD2. V trimming: 5 bases; J trimming: 5 bases; junction bases outside the gene matches: 5. Per germline, CDR1 SGHAT and CDR2 FQNNGV. The CDR3 has 14 residues.

This chain connects TRBV29-1 to TRBJ1-1, with D tentatively TRBD1 (6 bases). Deletions cut 4 bases from V and 5 bases from J, with 14 bases between. Germline assignment: CDR1 SQVTM and CDR2 ANQGSEA. The CDR3 sequence is 13 residues long. The CDR3 loop is CSVGGPVGTEAFF. The CDR3 nucleotides read TGCAGCGTTGGGGGGCCCGTGGGGACTGAAGCTTTCTTT.

The chain recombines TRBV5-1 with TRBJ2-1; D may be TRBD2 (6 bases). There are 15 residues in the CDR3. The germline V gene encodes CDR1 SGHRS and CDR2 YFSETQ. V lost 0 bases to trimming and J lost 9 bases, with 16 bases between them. CDR3 loop: CASSLAGGIKFEQFF. CDR3 sequence (DNA): TGCGCCAGCAGCTTGGCTGGGGGGATTAAGTTTGAGCAGTTCTTC.

This clone was seen a few times. This sequence joins TRBV5-6 and TRBJ1-4; no definite D call. Germline lookup yields CDR1 SGHDT and CDR2 YYEEEE. Between the trimmed V and J ends, which lost 3 bases and 7 bases, there was a span of 7 bases. CDR3 length equals 12 residues. CDR3 loop: CASSSGIEKLFF. DNA for the CDR3: TGTGCCAGCAGCTCGGGGATTGAAAAACTGTTTTTT. The complete variable domain, with remaining parts taken from reference TRBV5-6 and TRBJ1-4, reads DAGVTQSPTHLIKTRGQQVTLRCSPKSGHDTVSWYQQALGQGPQFIFQYYEEEERQRGNFPDRFSGHQFPNYSSELNVNALLLGDSALYLCASSSGIEKLFFGSGTQLSVL.

The chain combines TRBV24-1 with TRBJ2-1; TRBD2 agrees at 15 bases. Trimming at V came to 4 bases and at J to 2 bases, leaving 5 bases not matched to a gene. Looked up from germline, CDR1 is KGHDR and CDR2 is SFDVKD. The CDR3 length is 18 residues. Written as DNA, the CDR3 is TGTGCCACCAGTGAACCCGGGACTAGCGGGGGGACCTACAATGAGCAGTTCTTC. It specifies CATSEPGTSGGTYNEQFF.